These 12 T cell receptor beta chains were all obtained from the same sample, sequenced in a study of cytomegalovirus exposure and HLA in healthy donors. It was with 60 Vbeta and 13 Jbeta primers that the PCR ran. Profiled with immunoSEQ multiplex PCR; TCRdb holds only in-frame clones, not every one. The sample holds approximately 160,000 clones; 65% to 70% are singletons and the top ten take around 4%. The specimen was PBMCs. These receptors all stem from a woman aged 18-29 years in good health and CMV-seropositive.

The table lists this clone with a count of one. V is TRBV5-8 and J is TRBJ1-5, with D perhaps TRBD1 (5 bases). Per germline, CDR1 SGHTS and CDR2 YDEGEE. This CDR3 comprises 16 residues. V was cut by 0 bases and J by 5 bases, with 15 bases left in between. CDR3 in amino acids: CASSLERGAGYQPQHF. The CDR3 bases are TGTGCCAGCAGCTTGGAGCGGGGCGCTGGGTATCAGCCCCAGCATTTT.

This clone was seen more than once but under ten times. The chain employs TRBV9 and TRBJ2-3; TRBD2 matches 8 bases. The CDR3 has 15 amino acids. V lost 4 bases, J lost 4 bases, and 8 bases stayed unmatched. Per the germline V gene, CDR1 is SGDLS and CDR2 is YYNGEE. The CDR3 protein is CASSLRLASADTQYF. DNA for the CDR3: TGTGCCAGCAGCCTCCGACTAGCGTCAGCAGATACGCAGTATTTT. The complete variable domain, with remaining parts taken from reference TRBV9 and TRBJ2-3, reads DSGVTQTPKHLITATGQRVTLRCSPRSGDLSVYWYQQSLDQGLQFLIQYYNGEERAKGNILERFSAQQFPDLHSELNLSSLELGDSALYFCASSLRLASADTQYFGPGTRLTVL.

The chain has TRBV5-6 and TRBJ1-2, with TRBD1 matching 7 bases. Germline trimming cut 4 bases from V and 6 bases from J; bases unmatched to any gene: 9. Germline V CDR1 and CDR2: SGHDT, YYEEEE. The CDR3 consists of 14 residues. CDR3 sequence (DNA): TGTGCCAGCAGCAAGTCGACAGGGACCGATGGCTACACCTTC. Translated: CASSKSTGTDGYTF.

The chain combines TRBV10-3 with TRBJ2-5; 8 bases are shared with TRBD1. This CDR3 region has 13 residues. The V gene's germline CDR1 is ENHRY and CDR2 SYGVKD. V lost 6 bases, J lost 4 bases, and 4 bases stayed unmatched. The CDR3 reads CAISLDRGETQYF. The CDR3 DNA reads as TGTGCCATCAGCCTAGACAGGGGAGAGACCCAGTACTTC.

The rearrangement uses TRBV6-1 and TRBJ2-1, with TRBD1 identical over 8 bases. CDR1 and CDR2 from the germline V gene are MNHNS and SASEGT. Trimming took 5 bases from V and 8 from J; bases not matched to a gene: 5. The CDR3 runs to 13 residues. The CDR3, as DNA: TGTGCCAGCAGTAGGGACAGGCAGGATGAGCAGTTCTTC. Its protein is CASSRDRQDEQFF.

CDR3 sequence: CAGPGQMSTDTQYF. The CDR3 DNA sequence: TGTGCCGGCCCAGGACAGATGAGCACAGATACGCAGTATTTT. The gene calls are TRBV30 and TRBJ2-3; perhaps TRBD1 as D (6 bases). Looked up from germline, CDR1 is GTSNPN and CDR2 is SVGIG (reference sequence). V dropped 8 bases and J dropped 0 bases, with 15 bases sitting between them. CDR3 length: 14 residues.

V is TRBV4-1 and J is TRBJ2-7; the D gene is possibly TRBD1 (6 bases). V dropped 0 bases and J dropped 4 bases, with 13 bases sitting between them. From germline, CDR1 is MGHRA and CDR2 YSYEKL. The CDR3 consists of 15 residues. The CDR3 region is CASSQDVGQTYEQYF. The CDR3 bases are TGCGCCAGCAGCCAAGATGTGGGACAAACATACGAGCAGTACTTC.

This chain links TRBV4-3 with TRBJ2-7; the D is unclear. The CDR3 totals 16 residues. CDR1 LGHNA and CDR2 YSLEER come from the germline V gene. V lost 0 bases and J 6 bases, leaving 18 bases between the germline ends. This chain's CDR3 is CASSQDRYSEFGEQYF. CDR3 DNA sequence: TGCGCCAGCAGCCAAGATAGGTATTCGGAGTTCGGCGAGCAGTACTTC.

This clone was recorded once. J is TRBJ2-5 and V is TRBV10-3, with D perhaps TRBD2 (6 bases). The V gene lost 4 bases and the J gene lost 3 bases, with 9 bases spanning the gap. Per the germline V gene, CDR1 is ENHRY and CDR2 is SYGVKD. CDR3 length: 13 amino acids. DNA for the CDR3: TGTGCCATCAGTGGGCCTAGCGAAGAGACCCAGTACTTC. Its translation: CAISGPSEETQYF.

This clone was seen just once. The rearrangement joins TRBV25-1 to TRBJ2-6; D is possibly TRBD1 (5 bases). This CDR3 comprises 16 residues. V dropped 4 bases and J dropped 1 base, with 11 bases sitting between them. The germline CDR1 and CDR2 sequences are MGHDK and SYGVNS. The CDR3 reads CASSATGLSGANVLTF. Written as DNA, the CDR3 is TGTGCCAGCAGTGCTACAGGATTATCTGGGGCCAACGTCCTGACTTTC.

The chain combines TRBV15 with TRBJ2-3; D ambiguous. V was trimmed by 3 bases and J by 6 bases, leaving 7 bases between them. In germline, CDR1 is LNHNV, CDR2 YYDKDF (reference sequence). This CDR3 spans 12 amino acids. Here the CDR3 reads CATSRVRDTQYF. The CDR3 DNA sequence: TGTGCCACCAGCAGGGTGAGGGATACGCAGTATTTT.

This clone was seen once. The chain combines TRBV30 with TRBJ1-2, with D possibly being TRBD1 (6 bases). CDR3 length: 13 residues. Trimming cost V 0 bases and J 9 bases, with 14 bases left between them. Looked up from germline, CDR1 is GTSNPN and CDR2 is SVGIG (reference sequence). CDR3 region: CAWSVLVRGSYTF. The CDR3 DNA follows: TGTGCCTGGAGTGTACTAGTCAGGGGTAGCTACACCTTC.